The T cell receptor (beta chain) under discussion was sequenced for a study of response to subunit inactivated influenza vaccine. The study, taken as a whole, reports: Few new T cells, the authors suggested, are recruited by each seasonal influenza vaccination.

The CDR3 is 15 amino acids. Germline CDR1 SGHRS, CDR2 YFSETQ. V was cut by 4 bases and J by 4 bases, with 18 bases left in between. Points on this clonotype: Its cognate antigen is unknown.

TCRdb processed the RT-PCR reads anew with MiXCR; each CDR3 protein has one entry. The repertoire holds fewer than 600,000 distinct CDR3 sequences, roughly 7.6% seen once, with around 13% in the top ten. This sequence was found in a man aged 50-75 years who received an inactivated influenza vaccine. This sequence joins TRBV5-1 and TRBJ2-7; D perhaps matches TRBD2 (6 bases). The source was PBMCs from blood, collected around 25 months after vaccination. CDR3 sequence: CASSVWGEVKYEQYF. CDR3 sequence (DNA): TGCGCCAGCAGCGTGTGGGGGGAGGTCAAATACGAGCAGTACTTC.